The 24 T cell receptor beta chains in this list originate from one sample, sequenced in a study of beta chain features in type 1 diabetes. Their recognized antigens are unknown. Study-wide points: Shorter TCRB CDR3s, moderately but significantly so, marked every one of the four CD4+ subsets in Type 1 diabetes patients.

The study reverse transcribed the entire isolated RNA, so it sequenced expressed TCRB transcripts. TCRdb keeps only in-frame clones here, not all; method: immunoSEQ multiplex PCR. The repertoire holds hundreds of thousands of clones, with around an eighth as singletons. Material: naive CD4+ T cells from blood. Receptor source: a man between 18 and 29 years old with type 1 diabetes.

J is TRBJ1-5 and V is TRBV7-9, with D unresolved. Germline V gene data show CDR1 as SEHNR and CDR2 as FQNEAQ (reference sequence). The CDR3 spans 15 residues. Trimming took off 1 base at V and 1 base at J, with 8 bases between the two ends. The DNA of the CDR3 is TGTGCCAGCAGCTTAGGCGAGGCCAGCAATCAGCCCCAGCATTTT. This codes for CASSLGEASNQPQHF.

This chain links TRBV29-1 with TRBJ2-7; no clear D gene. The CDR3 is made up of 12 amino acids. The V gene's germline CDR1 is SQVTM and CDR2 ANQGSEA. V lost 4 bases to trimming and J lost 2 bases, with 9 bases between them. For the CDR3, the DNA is TGCAGCGTTGTGGAAGAGACCTACGAGCAGTACTTC. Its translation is CSVVEETYEQYF.

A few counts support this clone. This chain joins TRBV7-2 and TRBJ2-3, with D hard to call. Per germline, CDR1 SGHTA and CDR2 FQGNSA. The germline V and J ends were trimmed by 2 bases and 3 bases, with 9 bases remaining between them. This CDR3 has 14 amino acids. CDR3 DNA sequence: TGTGCCAGCAGCTTAATGGGGTTTACAGATACGCAGTATTTT. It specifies CASSLMGFTDTQYF. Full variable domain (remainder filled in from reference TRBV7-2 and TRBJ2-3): GAGVSQSPSNKVTEKGKDVELRCDPISGHTALYWYRQSLGQGLEFLIYFQGNSAPDKSGLPSDRFSAERTGGSVSTLTIQRTQQEDSAVYLCASSLMGFTDTQYFGPGTRLTVL.

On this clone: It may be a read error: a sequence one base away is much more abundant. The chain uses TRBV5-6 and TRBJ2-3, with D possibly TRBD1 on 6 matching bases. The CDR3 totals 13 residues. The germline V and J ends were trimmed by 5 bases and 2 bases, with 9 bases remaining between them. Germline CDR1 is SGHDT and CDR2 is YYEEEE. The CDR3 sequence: CASSRDNTDTQYF. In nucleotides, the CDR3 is TGTGCCAGCAGTAGGGACAACACAGATACGCAGTATTTT.

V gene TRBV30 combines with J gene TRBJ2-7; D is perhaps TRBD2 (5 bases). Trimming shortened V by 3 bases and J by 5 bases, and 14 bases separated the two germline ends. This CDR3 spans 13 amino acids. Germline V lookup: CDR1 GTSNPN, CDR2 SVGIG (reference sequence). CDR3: CAWSWRGLDEQYF. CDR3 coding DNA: TGTGCCTGGAGCTGGAGAGGGCTGGACGAGCAGTACTTC.

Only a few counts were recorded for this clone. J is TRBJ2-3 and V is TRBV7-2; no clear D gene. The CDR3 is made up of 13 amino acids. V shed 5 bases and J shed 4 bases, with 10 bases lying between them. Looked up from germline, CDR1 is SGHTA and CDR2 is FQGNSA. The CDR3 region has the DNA TGTGCCAGCAGCCCCGCAGTCCCAGATACGCAGTATTTT. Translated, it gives CASSPAVPDTQYF. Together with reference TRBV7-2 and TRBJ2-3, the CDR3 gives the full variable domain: GAGVSQSPSNKVTEKGKDVELRCDPISGHTALYWYRQSLGQGLEFLIYFQGNSAPDKSGLPSDRFSAERTGGSVSTLTIQRTQQEDSAVYLCASSPAVPDTQYFGPGTRLTVL.

The CDR3 region has the DNA TGTGCCAGCAGCCAAGGAGCAGATACGCAGTATTTT. Its translation: CASSQGADTQYF. The chain recombines TRBV14 with TRBJ2-3; D unclear. Per the germline V gene, CDR1 is SGHDN and CDR2 is FVKESK. The CDR3 contains 12 residues. The V gene lost 1 base and the J gene lost 4 bases, with 3 bases spanning the gap.

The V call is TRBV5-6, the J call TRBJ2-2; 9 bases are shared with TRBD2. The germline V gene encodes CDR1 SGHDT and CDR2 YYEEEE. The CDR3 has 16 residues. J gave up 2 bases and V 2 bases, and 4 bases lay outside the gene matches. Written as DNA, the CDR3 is TGTGCCAGCAGCTTCCGACTAGCGGAAAACACCGGGGAGCTGTTTTTT. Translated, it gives CASSFRLAENTGELFF.

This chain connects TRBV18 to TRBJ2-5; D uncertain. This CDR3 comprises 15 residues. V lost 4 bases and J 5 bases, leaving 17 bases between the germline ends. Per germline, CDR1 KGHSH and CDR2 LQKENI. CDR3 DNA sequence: TGTGCCAGCTCACGTGTCGGGCACCTCGGGGAGACCCAGTACTTC. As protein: CASSRVGHLGETQYF.

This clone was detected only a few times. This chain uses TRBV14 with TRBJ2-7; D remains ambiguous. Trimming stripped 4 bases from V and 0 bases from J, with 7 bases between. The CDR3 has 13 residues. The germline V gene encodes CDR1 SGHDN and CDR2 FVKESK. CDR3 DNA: TGTGCCAGCAGCCCTCCCGGCTCCTACGAGCAGTACTTC. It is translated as CASSPPGSYEQYF.

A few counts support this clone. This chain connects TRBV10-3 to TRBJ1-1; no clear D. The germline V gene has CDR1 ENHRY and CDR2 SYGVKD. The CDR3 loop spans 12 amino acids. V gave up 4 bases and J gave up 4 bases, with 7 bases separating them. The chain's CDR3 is CAISGTGTEAFF. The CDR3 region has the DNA TGTGCCATCAGTGGGACGGGCACTGAAGCTTTCTTT.

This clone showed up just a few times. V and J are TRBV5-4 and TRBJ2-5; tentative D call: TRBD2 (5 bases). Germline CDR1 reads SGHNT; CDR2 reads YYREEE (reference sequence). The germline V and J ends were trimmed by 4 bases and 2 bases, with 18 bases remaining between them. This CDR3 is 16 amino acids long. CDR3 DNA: TGTGCCAGCAGCCGCGGAAGTGATAGCGTTCAAGAGACCCAGTACTTC. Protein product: CASSRGSDSVQETQYF.

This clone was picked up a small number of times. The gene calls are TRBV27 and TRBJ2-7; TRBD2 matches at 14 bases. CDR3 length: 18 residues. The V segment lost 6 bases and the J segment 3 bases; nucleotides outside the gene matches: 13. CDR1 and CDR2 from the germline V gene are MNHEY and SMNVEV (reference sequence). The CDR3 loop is CASSSGTSGSYSIYEQYF. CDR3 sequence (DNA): TGTGCCAGCAGCTCCGGGACTAGCGGGAGCTACTCCATCTACGAGCAGTACTTC.

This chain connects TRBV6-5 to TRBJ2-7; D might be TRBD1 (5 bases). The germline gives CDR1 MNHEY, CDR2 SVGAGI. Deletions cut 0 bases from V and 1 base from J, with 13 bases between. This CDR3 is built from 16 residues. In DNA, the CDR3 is TGTGCCAGCAGTTACTCAGTCAATACAGGATCCTACGAGCAGTACTTC. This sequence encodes CASSYSVNTGSYEQYF.

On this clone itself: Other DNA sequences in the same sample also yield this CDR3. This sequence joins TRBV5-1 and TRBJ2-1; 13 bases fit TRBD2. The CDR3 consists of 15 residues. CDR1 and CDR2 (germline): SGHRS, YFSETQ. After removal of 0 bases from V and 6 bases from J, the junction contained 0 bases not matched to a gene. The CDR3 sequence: CASSLGTSGSNEQFF. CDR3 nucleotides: TGCGCCAGCAGCTTGGGGACTAGCGGGAGCAATGAGCAGTTCTTC.

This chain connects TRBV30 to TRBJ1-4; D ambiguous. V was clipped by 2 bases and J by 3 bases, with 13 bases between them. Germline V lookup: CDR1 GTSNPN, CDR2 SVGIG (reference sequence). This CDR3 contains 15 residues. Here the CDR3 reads CAWSLGQSSNEKLFF. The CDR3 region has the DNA TGTGCCTGGAGTCTCGGTCAGTCATCTAATGAAAAACTGTTTTTT.

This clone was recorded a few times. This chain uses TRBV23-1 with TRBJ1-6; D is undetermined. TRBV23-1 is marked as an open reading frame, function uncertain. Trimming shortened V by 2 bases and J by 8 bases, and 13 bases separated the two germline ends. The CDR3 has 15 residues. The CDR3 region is CASSQHGSRHSPLHF. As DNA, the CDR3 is TGCGCCAGCAGTCAACATGGCTCCCGACATTCACCCCTCCACTTT.

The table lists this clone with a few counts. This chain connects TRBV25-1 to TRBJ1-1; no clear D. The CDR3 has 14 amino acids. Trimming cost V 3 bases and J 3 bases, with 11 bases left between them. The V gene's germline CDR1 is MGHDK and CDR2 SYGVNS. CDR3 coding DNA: TGTGCCAGCAGTGATCCCTTACGAGACACTGAAGCTTTCTTT. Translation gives CASSDPLRDTEAFF. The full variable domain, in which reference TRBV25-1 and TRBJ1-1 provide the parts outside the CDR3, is EADIYQTPRYLVIGTGKKITLECSQTMGHDKMYWYQQDPGMELHLIHYSYGVNSTEKGDLSSESTVSRIRTEHFPLTLESARPSHTSQYLCASSDPLRDTEAFFGQGTRLTVV.

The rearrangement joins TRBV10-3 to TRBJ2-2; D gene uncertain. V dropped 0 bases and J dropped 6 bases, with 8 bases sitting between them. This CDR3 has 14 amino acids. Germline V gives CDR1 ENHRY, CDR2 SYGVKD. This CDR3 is CAISESVGAGELFF. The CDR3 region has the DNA TGTGCCATCAGTGAGTCAGTTGGGGCCGGGGAGCTGTTTTTT.

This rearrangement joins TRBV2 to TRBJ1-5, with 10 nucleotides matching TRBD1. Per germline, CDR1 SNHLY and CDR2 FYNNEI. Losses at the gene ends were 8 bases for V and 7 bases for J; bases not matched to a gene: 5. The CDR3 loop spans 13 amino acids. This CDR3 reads CASGGTGEQPQHF. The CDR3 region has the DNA TGTGCCAGCGGGGGGACAGGGGAACAGCCCCAGCATTTT.

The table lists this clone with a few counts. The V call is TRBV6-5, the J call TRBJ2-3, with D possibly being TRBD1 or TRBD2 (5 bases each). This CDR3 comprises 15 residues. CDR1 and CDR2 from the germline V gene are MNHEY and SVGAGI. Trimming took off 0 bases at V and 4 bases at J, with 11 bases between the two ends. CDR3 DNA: TGTGCCAGCAGTTACTCGGGGGTTCCTCCAGATACGCAGTATTTT. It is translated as CASSYSGVPPDTQYF.

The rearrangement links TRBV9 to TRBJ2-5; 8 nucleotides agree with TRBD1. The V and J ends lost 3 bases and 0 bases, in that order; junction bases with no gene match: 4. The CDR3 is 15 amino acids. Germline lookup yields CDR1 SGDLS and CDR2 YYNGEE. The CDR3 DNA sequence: TGTGCCAGCAGCGGGACAGGGTTGTACCAAGAGACCCAGTACTTC. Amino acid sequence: CASSGTGLYQETQYF.

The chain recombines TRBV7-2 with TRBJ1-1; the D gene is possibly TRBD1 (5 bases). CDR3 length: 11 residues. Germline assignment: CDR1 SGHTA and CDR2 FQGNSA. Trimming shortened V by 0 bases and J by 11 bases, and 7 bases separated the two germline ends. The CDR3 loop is CASSLAREAFF. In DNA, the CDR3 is TGTGCCAGCAGCTTAGCCAGGGAGGCTTTCTTT.

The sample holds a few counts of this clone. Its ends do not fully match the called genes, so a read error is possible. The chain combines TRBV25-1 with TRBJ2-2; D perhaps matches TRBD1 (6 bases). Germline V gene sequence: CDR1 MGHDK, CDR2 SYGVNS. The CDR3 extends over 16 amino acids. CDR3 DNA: TGTGCCAGCAGTGATATTATGGGGGCGAAGACCGGGGAGCTGTTTTTT. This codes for CASSDIMGAKTGELFF.